Sequencing of this T cell receptor (beta chain) was carried out in a study of T cells in Graves' hyperthyroidism and ophthalmopathy. This clonotype was seen many times. Its antigen remains unidentified. The hyperthyroidism patients had all been newly diagnosed, and their disease duration was under 2 months. Their ages ranged from 18 to 65 years. What was amplified from RNA transcripts were TCR beta CDR3 regions. The primer set for the first-round RT-PCR of the TCR CDR3 was HTBI. TCRdb ran MiXCR on the multiplex PCR reads and lists one entry per CDR3 protein. The data contain around 290,000 distinct CDR3 sequences, approximately 15% of them singletons. Study-level points and caveats: Model-based prediction identified ophthalmopathy a median around 6.5 months prior to its onset.

The TCR originated in a woman in her 40s with Graves' hyperthyroidism. Material for sequencing was blood.

CDR3 in amino acids: CSASWLSDSSYEQYF. CDR3 coding DNA: TGCAGTGCTAGTTGGCTTAGCGATAGCTCCTACGAGCAGTACTTC. This chain connects TRBV20-1 to TRBJ2-7, with D possibly being TRBD2 (5 bases). V lost 3 bases and J 0 bases, leaving 15 bases between the germline ends. Germline assignment: CDR1 DFQATT and CDR2 SNEGSKA (reference sequence). This CDR3 spans 15 amino acids.